What follows are 30 T cell receptor beta chains derived from one specimen sequenced in a study of vaccination and CD4 T cells after COVID-19. Treatment specified: approximately nine-day PBMC culture with coronavirus spike peptide pools or control peptides (ViraFEST assay). An Oncomine TCR Beta short-read assay was used to sequence the DNA from cultured CD4+ T cells. TCRdb itself ran the PCR reads through MiXCR, one entry per CDR3 protein. The repertoire includes roughly 14,000 distinct CDR3 sequences, 48% of them detected once, and 11% to 15% sits in the top ten. Their recognized antigens are unknown. Sequenced material: CD4+ T cells from blood, cultured in vitro. These receptors were collected from a human donor who had recovered from COVID-19.

This clonotype was observed a handful of times. The chain is built from TRBV20-1 and TRBJ1-3; TRBD1 matches at 8 bases. The CDR3 totals 14 residues. CDR1 is DFQATT, CDR2 SNEGSKA, per germline (reference sequence). V was clipped by 5 bases and J by 3 bases; unmatched bases: 6. The CDR3 DNA sequence: TGCAGTGCTGTAGACAGGGGAAGTGGAAACACCATATATTTT. It codes for CSAVDRGSGNTIYF.

The V and J genes are TRBV11-2 and TRBJ1-3, with D possibly TRBD1 on 6 matching bases. Germline V gene lookup returns CDR1 SGHAT and CDR2 FQNNGV. This CDR3 spans 14 amino acids. The germline V and J ends were trimmed by 1 base and 2 bases, with 6 bases remaining between them. This chain's CDR3 is CASSLGQAGNTIYF. CDR3 nucleotide sequence: TGTGCCAGCAGCTTAGGACAGGCTGGAAACACCATATATTTT. The full variable domain, in which reference TRBV11-2 and TRBJ1-3 provide the parts outside the CDR3, is EAGVAQSPRYKIIEKRQSVAFWCNPISGHATLYWYQQILGQGPKLLIQFQNNGVVDDSQLPKDRFSAERLKGVDSTLKIQPAKLEDSAVYLCASSLGQAGNTIYFGEGSWLTVV.

CDR3 nucleotides: TGTGCCAGCAGATTGACGGGCGCCCTGGGAGAGCAGTACTTC. Encoded protein: CASRLTGALGEQYF. The rearrangement joins TRBV6-4 to TRBJ2-7, with D uncertain. CDR3 size: 14 residues. V shed 6 bases and J shed 7 bases, with 19 bases lying between them. The germline V gene has CDR1 MRHNA and CDR2 SNTAGT.

This chain uses TRBV6-5 with TRBJ2-7; 7 bases line up with TRBD2. The CDR3 is made up of 15 amino acids. V was pared by 4 bases and J by 2 bases, with 8 bases of the junction left unmatched. CDR1 and CDR2 (germline): MNHEY, SVGAGI. The chain's CDR3 is CASSSDTGRPYEQYF. CDR3 bases: TGTGCCAGCAGTTCAGATACCGGGAGGCCCTACGAGCAGTACTTC.

The chain combines TRBV20-1 with TRBJ2-7; 10 positions match TRBD1. The trim removed 6 bases at V and 4 bases at J, leaving 6 bases unmatched. CDR3 size: 13 residues. Germline CDR1 is DFQATT and CDR2 is SNEGSKA (reference sequence). The CDR3 sequence: CSAKDRGPYEQYF. The CDR3 nucleotides read TGCAGTGCCAAAGACAGGGGGCCATACGAGCAGTACTTC.

This chain links TRBV11-3 with TRBJ2-1; no clear D gene. The germline V and J ends were trimmed by 5 bases and 4 bases, with 9 bases remaining between them. The CDR3 length is 13 residues. The germline V gene encodes CDR1 SGHNT and CDR2 YENEEA. For the CDR3, the DNA is TGTGCCAGCAGCCCCTCGAAATACAATGAGCAGTTCTTC. It codes for CASSPSKYNEQFF. Combining the CDR3 with reference TRBV11-3 and TRBJ2-1 gives the whole variable domain EAGVVQSPRYKIIEKKQPVAFWCNPISGHNTLYWYLQNLGQGPELLIRYENEEAVDDSQLPKDRFSAERLKGVDSTLKIQPAELGDSAVYLCASSPSKYNEQFFGPGTRLTVL.

This clonotype has just one count. CDR3 sequence: CASSSHYEQYF. CDR3 nucleotide sequence: TGTGCCAGCAGTTCCCACTACGAGCAGTACTTC. The chain links TRBV28 to TRBJ2-7; D is unclear. The CDR3 length is 11 residues. The germline CDR1 and CDR2 sequences are MDHEN and SYDVKM. The germline V and J ends were trimmed by 4 bases and 3 bases, with 4 bases remaining between them.

This chain uses TRBV19 with TRBJ1-2; 9 positions agree with TRBD1. Germline loops: CDR1 LNHDA, CDR2 SQIVND (reference sequence). V lost 1 base to trimming and J lost 2 bases; unmatched junction nucleotides: 2. The CDR3 loop spans 15 amino acids. The DNA of the CDR3 is TGTGCCAGTAGTATAGTCGACAGGGGGAACTATGGCTACACCTTC. It encodes CASSIVDRGNYGYTF.

The chain carries TRBV12-5 and TRBJ2-5, with D perhaps TRBD1 or TRBD2 (7 bases each). Between the trimmed V and J ends, which lost 6 bases and 2 bases, there was a span of 13 bases. Germline V gene sequence: CDR1 LGHNT, CDR2 FRNRAP. The CDR3 sequence is 14 residues long. The CDR3 protein is CASGPGGGQETQYF. The CDR3 bases are TGTGCTAGTGGACCAGGGGGAGGGCAAGAGACCCAGTACTTC.

The rearrangement joins TRBV19 to TRBJ2-3; D perhaps matches TRBD2 (6 bases). From germline, CDR1 is LNHDA and CDR2 SQIVND (reference sequence). The V end was cut by 6 bases, the J end by 5 bases, with 15 bases between. The CDR3 length is 14 residues. This CDR3 reads CASRSGEVGDTQYF. The CDR3, as DNA: TGTGCCAGTAGGTCGGGAGAAGTTGGAGATACGCAGTATTTT.

V is TRBV19 and J is TRBJ2-3; D may correspond to TRBD1 or TRBD2 (5 bases each). Trimming took off 10 bases at V and 0 bases at J, with 17 bases between the two ends. The germline gives CDR1 LNHDA, CDR2 SQIVND (reference sequence). This CDR3 has 15 residues. The CDR3 nucleotides read TGTGCCACTTCCGGGACGCTTTCTAGCACAGATACGCAGTATTTT. Protein: CATSGTLSSTDTQYF.

The V call is TRBV6-1, the J call TRBJ1-2; D may be TRBD1 (5 bases). The CDR3 runs to 13 residues. Germline CDR1 is MNHNS and CDR2 is SASEGT. Trimming took off 7 bases at V and 4 bases at J, with 13 bases between the two ends. The CDR3 nucleotides read TGTGCCAGCACCGGGACTTGGGGCTATGGCTACACCTTC. As protein: CASTGTWGYGYTF.

This clonotype showed up just a few times. The V and J genes are TRBV2 and TRBJ1-5, with D tentatively TRBD1 (5 bases). From germline, CDR1 is SNHLY and CDR2 FYNNEI. V was trimmed by 6 bases and J by 6 bases, leaving 15 bases between them. The CDR3 spans 14 residues. CDR3 amino acids: CASSNQGSAQPQHF. CDR3 nucleotides: TGTGCCAGCAGCAACCAGGGCTCGGCTCAGCCCCAGCATTTT. The full variable domain, rest sourced from reference TRBV2 and TRBJ1-5, is EPEVTQTPSHQVTQMGQEVILRCVPISNHLYFYWYRQILGQKVEFLVSFYNNEISEKSEIFDDQFSVERPDGSNFTLKIRSTKLEDSAMYFCASSNQGSAQPQHFGDGTRLSIL.

The V gene is TRBV7-2, the J gene TRBJ2-5, with TRBD2 matching 11 bases. With 4 bases clipped from V and 8 bases from J, the junction kept 15 bases outside the gene matches. CDR1 is SGHTA, CDR2 FQGNSA, per germline. There are 17 residues in the CDR3. CDR3 protein: CASSSSLGGTSGRTQYF. Here the CDR3 DNA reads TGTGCCAGCAGCTCTAGCCTGGGGGGGACTAGCGGTAGAACCCAGTACTTC. Using reference TRBV7-2 and TRBJ2-5 for the parts outside the CDR3, the full variable domain is GAGVSQSPSNKVTEKGKDVELRCDPISGHTALYWYRQSLGQGLEFLIYFQGNSAPDKSGLPSDRFSAERTGGSVSTLTIQRTQQEDSAVYLCASSSSLGGTSGRTQYFGPGTRLLVL.

CDR3 amino acids: CASSYAAPQSMNTEAFF. CDR3 bases: TGTGCCAGCAGTTACGCAGCCCCCCAGAGCATGAACACTGAAGCTTTCTTT. This sequence joins TRBV6-2 or TRBV6-3 and TRBJ1-1, with D uncertain. This CDR3 is built from 17 residues. CDR1 is MNHEY, CDR2 SVGEGT, per germline. V lost 2 bases to trimming and J lost 0 bases, with 16 bases between them.

Worth noting for this clonotype: One junction end disagrees with the germline gene, perhaps due to a read error. The J gene is TRBJ1-5, the V gene TRBV27; TRBD1 is a possible D gene (6 bases). This CDR3 contains 16 residues. Germline CDR1 reads MNHEY; CDR2 reads SMNVEV (reference sequence). CDR3 amino acids: CVSSLRGGRSNQPQHF. For the CDR3, the DNA is TGTGTCAGCAGTTTAAGGGGGGGAAGGAGCAATCAGCCCCAGCATTTT.

The chain is built from TRBV20-1 and TRBJ1-1; TRBD1 aligns across 7 bases. CDR1 DFQATT and CDR2 SNEGSKA come from the germline V gene (reference sequence). J was trimmed by 2 bases and V by 2 bases; bases with no gene match: 8. The CDR3 has 15 residues. In nucleotides, the CDR3 is TGCAGTGCTAGATCGGGACAGAGCTTTAACACTGAAGCTTTCTTT. This gives the protein CSARSGQSFNTEAFF.

This clonotype showed up just a few times. J is TRBJ2-7 and V is TRBV20-1; TRBD1 might be the D (6 bases). Germline assignment: CDR1 DFQATT and CDR2 SNEGSKA (reference sequence). This CDR3 has 14 residues. Trimming cost V 3 bases and J 6 bases, with 18 bases left between them. The CDR3 spells CSASLGRGAREQYF. The CDR3 DNA reads TGCAGTGCTAGTCTTGGCAGGGGTGCCCGCGAGCAGTACTTC.

The V gene is TRBV28, the J gene TRBJ1-1; D gene uncertain. The CDR3 is 17 amino acids. Trimming cost V 5 bases and J 4 bases, with 23 bases left between them. The germline V gene encodes CDR1 MDHEN and CDR2 SYDVKM. CDR3 in amino acids: CASSPVRSTFWATEAFF. CDR3 coding DNA: TGTGCCAGCAGTCCGGTGCGTTCCACCTTCTGGGCCACTGAAGCTTTCTTT.

This clonotype was detected only a few times. This rearrangement joins TRBV20-1 to TRBJ1-1, with D possibly matching TRBD1 (6 bases). CDR3 length equals 14 residues. The germline CDR1 and CDR2 sequences are DFQATT and SNEGSKA (reference sequence). V lost 0 bases and J lost 6, with 14 bases in between. The CDR3 here is CSARDRGRGAEAFF. DNA of the CDR3: TGCAGTGCTAGAGATCGAGGCAGGGGAGCTGAAGCTTTCTTT.

The V and J genes are TRBV2 and TRBJ1-2; TRBD1 might be the D (5 bases). Trimming took 4 bases from V and 7 from J, leaving 16 bases between them. CDR1 is SNHLY and CDR2 is FYNNEI in the germline V gene. The CDR3 runs 14 residues. The CDR3 reads CASSGTRDWGGYTF. CDR3 nucleotides: TGTGCCAGCAGTGGTACGAGGGACTGGGGTGGCTACACCTTC. The full variable domain, with the rest looked up from reference TRBV2 and TRBJ1-2, is EPEVTQTPSHQVTQMGQEVILRCVPISNHLYFYWYRQILGQKVEFLVSFYNNEISEKSEIFDDQFSVERPDGSNFTLKIRSTKLEDSAMYFCASSGTRDWGGYTFGSGTRLTVV.

The chain employs TRBV19 and TRBJ2-3, with 9 bases that match TRBD2. This CDR3 spans 16 amino acids. Trimming took 3 bases from V and 5 from J; bases not matched to a gene: 9. The germline V gene has CDR1 LNHDA and CDR2 SQIVND (reference sequence). The CDR3 DNA sequence: TGTGCCAGTAGTATTTCTGGCGGGAGGGCCGAAGATACGCAGTATTTT. Translated: CASSISGGRAEDTQYF.

This clonotype was counted a few times. The V gene is TRBV7-6, the J gene TRBJ2-2, with D unresolved. CDR1 is SGHVS and CDR2 is FNYEAQ in the germline V gene. The CDR3 sequence is 13 residues long. Trimming left V 0 bases short and J 7 bases short, with 6 bases between. CDR3 region: CASSLALYGELFF. The DNA of the CDR3 is TGTGCCAGCAGCTTAGCGCTGTACGGGGAGCTGTTTTTT.

This clonotype was detected only a few times. The chain recombines TRBV27 with TRBJ2-2; the D is unclear. Trimming cost V 2 bases and J 6 bases, with 16 bases left between them. This CDR3 spans 16 amino acids. Germline assignment: CDR1 MNHEY and CDR2 SMNVEV (reference sequence). The CDR3 sequence is CASSLRQRTRAGELFF. The CDR3 region has the DNA TGTGCCAGCAGTTTAAGGCAGCGAACACGCGCCGGGGAGCTGTTTTTT.

The chain carries TRBV5-1 and TRBJ2-5; D is undetermined. This CDR3 comprises 13 residues. The ends were cut back, 5 bases at V and 2 bases at J, with 10 bases in the middle. Germline V CDR1 and CDR2: SGHRS, YFSETQ. For the CDR3, the DNA is TGCGCCAGCAGGTCGATGTTTCAAGAGACCCAGTACTTC. It yields the protein CASRSMFQETQYF.

V usage is TRBV10-3 and J usage is TRBJ1-6; D possibly corresponds to TRBD1 (6 bases). The CDR3 runs 14 residues. Germline CDR1 ENHRY, CDR2 SYGVKD. The V end lost 0 bases, the J end lost 8 bases, and 8 bases lay between the germline ends. As DNA, the CDR3 is TGTGCCATCAGTGAGTCGACAGGAGATTCACCCCTCCACTTT. Translation gives CAISESTGDSPLHF.

This clonotype has a handful of counts. CDR3 DNA sequence: TGTGCCACCGCCGGGGGGGCCGGAGAGACCCAGTACTTC. Protein sequence: CATAGGAGETQYF. V is TRBV7-3 and J is TRBJ2-5; 8 bases are a match to TRBD2. The length of the CDR3 is 13 residues. V lost 10 bases, J lost 4 bases, and 8 bases stayed unmatched. In germline, CDR1 is SGHTA, CDR2 FQGTGA.

This chain connects TRBV20-1 to TRBJ2-7; 7 bases match TRBD2. The germline CDR1 and CDR2 sequences are DFQATT and SNEGSKA (reference sequence). The CDR3 is made up of 14 amino acids. Trimming at V came to 5 bases and at J to 2 bases, leaving 9 bases not matched to a gene. The CDR3 DNA sequence: TGCAGTGCTCTGAAAGCGGGGCCCCCCTACGAGCAGTACTTC. The encoded protein is CSALKAGPPYEQYF.

The J gene is TRBJ2-3, the V gene TRBV6-5, with 9 positions matching TRBD2. CDR1 and CDR2 (germline): MNHEY, SVGAGI. The CDR3 sequence is 15 residues long. Trimming at V came to 2 bases and at J to 6 bases, leaving 6 bases not matched to a gene. The CDR3 DNA follows: TGTGCCAGCAGTTACGGCGGGAGGGCCGGCGATACGCAGTATTTT. It codes for CASSYGGRAGDTQYF.

The chain links TRBV15 to TRBJ1-1; 9 nucleotides align to TRBD1. Unmatched junction bases numbered 9, after V lost 3 bases and J lost 4 bases. In germline, CDR1 is LNHNV, CDR2 YYDKDF (reference sequence). The CDR3 has 16 residues. CDR3 region: CATSRPGTGSGTEAFF. The DNA for the CDR3 is TGTGCCACCAGCAGGCCGGGGACAGGGTCGGGCACTGAAGCTTTCTTT.